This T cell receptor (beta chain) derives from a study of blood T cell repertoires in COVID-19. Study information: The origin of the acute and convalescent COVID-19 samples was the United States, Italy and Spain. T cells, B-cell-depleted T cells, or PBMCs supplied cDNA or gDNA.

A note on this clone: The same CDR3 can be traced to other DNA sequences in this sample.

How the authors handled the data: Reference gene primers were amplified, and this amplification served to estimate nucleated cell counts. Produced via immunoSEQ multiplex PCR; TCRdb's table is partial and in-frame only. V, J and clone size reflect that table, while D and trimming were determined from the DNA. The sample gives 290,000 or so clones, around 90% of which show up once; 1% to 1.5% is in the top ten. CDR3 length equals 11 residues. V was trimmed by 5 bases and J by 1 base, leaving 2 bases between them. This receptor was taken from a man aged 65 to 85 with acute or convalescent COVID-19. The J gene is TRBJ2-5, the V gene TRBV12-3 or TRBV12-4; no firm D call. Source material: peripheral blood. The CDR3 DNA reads TGTGCCAGCAGTCTCCAAGAGACCCAGTACTTC. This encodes CASSLQETQYF.